These 23 T cell receptor beta chains came from one sample sequenced in a study of shared clonotypes between healthy human individuals. Method: immunoSEQ multiplex PCR; TCRdb's copy keeps in-frame clones and lacks some. This table holds about 2 million clones, about 95% found once. As defined, naive CD8 cells were CD45RO-negative and positively selected for CCR7, with terminally differentiated effector memory CD45RA+ cells excluded. The material sequenced was naive CD8+ T cells sorted from blood. Receptors originate from a man aged 18-30 years in good health.

This chain connects TRBV11-2 to TRBJ2-5; 9 bases agree with TRBD1. CDR1 is SGHAT, CDR2 FQNNGV, per germline. This CDR3 is 16 amino acids long. Trimming removed 5 bases from V and 2 bases from J; junction bases left unmatched: 9. The CDR3 DNA is TGTGCCAGCAGCCCGACAGGGGGATGGGGGCAAGAGACCCAGTACTTC. This translates into CASSPTGGWGQETQYF.

This clone is a singleton in its sample. This sequence joins TRBV7-9 and TRBJ1-1; tentative D call: TRBD1 (5 bases). The V end was cut by 4 bases, the J end by 3 bases, with 12 bases between. Germline assignment: CDR1 SEHNR and CDR2 FQNEAQ (reference sequence). The CDR3 extends over 14 amino acids. The CDR3 protein is CASSSPEGDTEAFF. The CDR3 nucleotides read TGTGCCAGCAGCTCCCCCGAAGGGGACACTGAAGCTTTCTTT.

The chain employs TRBV13 and TRBJ2-1, with 11 bases identical to TRBD2. CDR1 is PRHDT, CDR2 FYEKMQ, per germline (reference sequence). The CDR3 contains 15 residues. V gave up 7 bases and J gave up 6 bases; unmatched junction bases: 8. The CDR3: CASNEVAGGANEQFF. CDR3 DNA: TGTGCCAGCAACGAAGTAGCGGGAGGGGCCAATGAGCAGTTCTTC.

The chain uses TRBV27 and TRBJ2-7; 11 bases line up with TRBD2. The CDR3 runs 15 residues. Germline CDR1 is MNHEY and CDR2 is SMNVEV (reference sequence). The V gene end was trimmed by 5 bases and the J gene end by 0 bases; junction bases not matched to a gene: 3. The CDR3 nucleotides are TGTGCCAGCAGTGCTAGCGGGGGGAGCTCCTACGAGCAGTACTTC. Its translation is CASSASGGSSYEQYF.

The V and J genes are TRBV7-2 and TRBJ2-7, with D possibly being TRBD2 (6 bases). The CDR3 runs 14 residues. Deletions cut 1 base from V and 6 bases from J, with 13 bases between. Germline CDR1 and CDR2: SGHTA and FQGNSA. In DNA, the CDR3 is TGTGCCAGCAGCTTAGGACTAGGTGGGGCCGAGCAGTACTTC. It specifies CASSLGLGGAEQYF.

The J gene is TRBJ2-3, the V gene TRBV13, with 12 bases identical to TRBD2. The germline V gene has CDR1 PRHDT and CDR2 FYEKMQ (reference sequence). The CDR3 extends over 19 amino acids. With V trimmed by 0 bases and J by 2 bases, 9 bases remained unmatched. The CDR3 nucleotides are TGTGCCAGCAGCTTAGGCGGGGTGACTAGCGGGGGTTCCACAGATACGCAGTATTTT. Its protein product is CASSLGGVTSGGSTDTQYF.

The chain employs TRBV21-1 and TRBJ2-1. TRBV21-1 is classified as a pseudogene. The CDR3 is made up of 16 amino acids. In nucleotides, the CDR3 is TGTGCCAGCAGCGGGCGCTCCGGGACGGCCTACAATGAGCAGTTCTTC. It yields the protein CASSGRSGTAYNEQFF.

The chain links TRBV7-2 to TRBJ1-5; maybe TRBD1 (5 bases). Trimming stripped 1 base from V and 7 bases from J, with 17 bases between. The germline gives CDR1 SGHTA, CDR2 FQGNSA. The CDR3 spans 16 residues. CDR3 residues: CASSLGGQGVGQPQHF. DNA for the CDR3: TGTGCCAGCAGCTTAGGGGGCCAGGGTGTGGGCCAGCCCCAGCATTTT.

V is TRBV18 and J is TRBJ2-2; D may be TRBD2 (5 bases). This CDR3 has 17 amino acids. V was trimmed by 0 bases and J by 1 base, leaving 12 bases between them. Germline V gene data show CDR1 as KGHSH and CDR2 as LQKENI. The CDR3 region is CASSPPLFGMNTGELFF. For the CDR3, the DNA is TGTGCCAGCTCACCACCTCTCTTCGGGATGAACACCGGGGAGCTGTTTTTT.

This sequence joins TRBV6-1 and TRBJ1-2; the D gene is possibly TRBD1 (5 bases). CDR1 and CDR2 from the germline V gene are MNHNS and SASEGT. Trimming shortened V by 1 base and J by 2 bases, and 14 bases separated the two germline ends. The CDR3 runs 16 residues. The chain's CDR3 is CASSEVSGSYNYGYTF. DNA of the CDR3: TGTGCCAGCAGTGAAGTATCAGGGAGTTACAACTATGGCTACACCTTC.

This sequence joins TRBV19 and TRBJ1-2; 9 positions agree with TRBD1. The V segment lost 4 bases and the J segment 8 bases; nucleotides outside the gene matches: 11. The CDR3 loop spans 15 amino acids. CDR1 is LNHDA and CDR2 is SQIVND in the germline V gene (reference sequence). DNA of the CDR3: TGTGCCAGTAGTACGACCGTGGGACAGGGTCACGGCTACACCTTC. As protein: CASSTTVGQGHGYTF. The full variable domain, rest sourced from reference TRBV19 and TRBJ1-2, is DGGITQSPKYLFRKEGQNVTLSCEQNLNHDAMYWYRQDPGQGLRLIYYSQIVNDFQKGDIAEGYSVSREKKESFPLTVTSAQKNPTAFYLCASSTTVGQGHGYTFGSGTRLTVV.

This chain uses TRBV9 with TRBJ2-7; no clear D gene. The germline V gene encodes CDR1 SGDLS and CDR2 YYNGEE. V was trimmed by 3 bases and J by 0 bases, leaving 10 bases between them. This CDR3 is 14 amino acids long. CDR3 coding DNA: TGTGCCAGCAGCGACGGCAACAGCTCCTACGAGCAGTACTTC. Residues: CASSDGNSSYEQYF.

This clone was detected once. The V and J genes are TRBV6-6 and TRBJ2-7; no definite D call. The CDR3 covers 13 residues. V was shortened by 4 bases and J by 1 base, with 8 bases between the two germline ends. Germline CDR1 reads MNHNY; CDR2 reads SVGAGI (reference sequence). The CDR3 DNA follows: TGTGCCAGCAGTTCAGCCGCTTCCTACGAGCAGTACTTC. It yields the protein CASSSAASYEQYF.

This chain uses TRBV2 with TRBJ1-1, with 10 bases matching TRBD1. This CDR3 region has 15 residues. In germline, CDR1 is SNHLY, CDR2 FYNNEI. After removal of 6 bases from V and 4 bases from J, the junction contained 8 bases not matched to a gene. CDR3 nucleotides: TGTGCCAGCAGCGATACGACAGGGGGCATCACTGAAGCTTTCTTT. Translation: CASSDTTGGITEAFF.

This chain joins TRBV7-9 and TRBJ1-3; no definite D call. The V and J ends lost 4 bases and 2 bases respectively, with 9 bases between them. This CDR3 region has 14 residues. The germline CDR1 and CDR2 sequences are SEHNR and FQNEAQ (reference sequence). Here the CDR3 DNA reads TGTGCCAGCAGCTCAGTGTCGGCTGGAAACACCATATATTTT. This gives the protein CASSSVSAGNTIYF.

The table lists this clone with a count of one. The rearrangement links TRBV28 to TRBJ2-1; D might be TRBD2 (6 bases). Trimming took 8 bases from V and 5 from J, leaving 16 bases between them. CDR1 and CDR2 from the germline V gene are MDHEN and SYDVKM. The CDR3 length is 14 residues. CDR3 DNA: TGTGCCAGCGACCGGTCGGGGGAGGACAATGAGCAGTTCTTC. It specifies CASDRSGEDNEQFF.

In this sample, this clone turned up a few times. The sample has other DNA sequences that encode this CDR3 too. The chain recombines TRBV7-9 with TRBJ2-2; D is unclear. CDR1 is SEHNR and CDR2 is FQNEAQ in the germline V gene (reference sequence). The V end was cut by 5 bases, the J end by 6 bases, with 4 bases between. This CDR3 contains 11 residues. The CDR3 here is CASSPPGELFF. The CDR3 DNA reads as TGTGCCAGCAGCCCTCCCGGGGAGCTGTTTTTT.

J is TRBJ2-5 and V is TRBV5-6; TRBD2 might be the D (6 bases). V lost 0 bases to trimming and J lost 3 bases, with 15 bases between them. In germline, CDR1 is SGHDT, CDR2 YYEEEE. This CDR3 has 16 residues. CDR3 coding DNA: TGTGCCAGCAGCTTGGCGATGTATGCGGGGAAAGAGACCCAGTACTTC. It encodes CASSLAMYAGKETQYF.

The J gene is TRBJ1-1, the V gene TRBV4-2, with TRBD1 identical over 7 bases. After removal of 0 bases from V and 14 bases from J, the junction contained 9 bases not matched to a gene. CDR1 and CDR2 (germline): LGHNA, YNFKEQ. There are 13 residues in the CDR3. Here the CDR3 DNA reads TGTGCCAGCAGCCAAGAAATAGGGGGCGTAAGGTTCTTT. Its translation is CASSQEIGGVRFF.

The CDR3 protein is CASSLADSLSYTF. The CDR3 DNA reads as TGTGCCAGCAGCTTGGCCGACAGCTTAAGTTACACCTTC. The chain uses TRBV5-6 and TRBJ1-2; weak D call: TRBD1 (5 bases). Per the germline V gene, CDR1 is SGHDT and CDR2 is YYEEEE. The CDR3 covers 13 residues. V lost 0 bases to trimming and J lost 11 bases, with 14 bases between them.

The CDR3 DNA reads TGTGCCAGCAGCCCCACGGTGGGGGGCAACTACGAGCAGTACTTC. Its translation: CASSPTVGGNYEQYF. This chain links TRBV11-2 with TRBJ2-7; D may correspond to TRBD1 or TRBD2 (6 bases each). The length of the CDR3 is 15 residues. With 5 bases removed from V and 3 bases from J, the gap between germline ends came to 17 bases. The germline CDR1 and CDR2 sequences are SGHAT and FQNNGV.

This clone was recorded only once. The chain joins TRBV28 to TRBJ2-3; D remains unclear. Between the trimmed V and J ends, which lost 1 base and 6 bases, there was a span of 8 bases. The CDR3 consists of 13 residues. Germline values: CDR1 MDHEN, CDR2 SYDVKM. The CDR3 here is CASSLFGVDTQYF. The CDR3 nucleotides are TGTGCCAGCAGTTTATTCGGAGTGGATACGCAGTATTTT.

The CDR3 region is CAWSAGGHSNQPQHF. CDR3 sequence (DNA): TGTGCCTGGAGTGCCGGTGGACATAGCAATCAGCCCCAGCATTTT. The V call is TRBV30, the J call TRBJ1-5; tentatively, D is TRBD1 (5 bases). CDR1 and CDR2 from the germline V gene are GTSNPN and SVGIG (reference sequence). The V end lost 1 base, the J end lost 0 bases, and 10 bases lay between the germline ends. This CDR3 region has 15 residues.